The 4 T cell receptor beta chains given below trace back to one sample, sequenced in a study of T cell responses to AZD1222 COVID-19 vaccine. This table comes from immunoSEQ multiplex PCR, and its TCRdb copy is limited to in-frame clones, with some not included. This repertoire shows about 140,000 clones, 75% to 95% found once; its top ten account for 2.8%. Here the sequenced sample was peripheral blood, taken on day 0 of AZD1222 vaccination. The source of these receptors is an adult in good health.

This clone has just one count. This chain uses TRBV7-2 with TRBJ2-3; 14 nucleotides match TRBD2. After removal of 4 bases from V and 6 bases from J, the junction contained 9 bases not matched to a gene. The CDR3 is made up of 17 amino acids. Germline V lookup: CDR1 SGHTA, CDR2 FQGNSA. In nucleotides, the CDR3 is TGTGCCAGCAGCTCGAGGACTAGCGGGGGGCAATTGGATACGCAGTATTTT. This sequence encodes CASSSRTSGGQLDTQYF.

The chain has TRBV18 and TRBJ2-7, with D unresolved. The CDR3 contains 14 residues. V dropped 1 base and J dropped 0 bases, with 7 bases sitting between them. Looked up from germline, CDR1 is KGHSH and CDR2 is LQKENI. The CDR3 DNA is TGTGCCAGCTCACCACGCGAGAGCTCCTACGAGCAGTACTTC. It translates to CASSPRESSYEQYF.

The chain employs TRBV28 and TRBJ2-7; no definite D call. The CDR3 extends over 13 amino acids. Germline-derived CDR1 and CDR2 are MDHEN and SYDVKM. The V and J ends lost 1 base and 6 bases respectively, with 10 bases between them. The CDR3 reads CASSLFPGGEQYF. The CDR3 bases are TGTGCCAGCAGTTTATTTCCGGGCGGCGAGCAGTACTTC.

The V gene is TRBV5-1, the J gene TRBJ2-7; 7 bases line up with TRBD1. Germline CDR1 SGHRS, CDR2 YFSETQ. Unmatched junction bases numbered 4, after V lost 5 bases and J lost 2 bases. The CDR3 spans 13 residues. DNA for the CDR3: TGCGCCAGCAGACCGGGACAGACCTACGAGCAGTACTTC. Translation gives CASRPGQTYEQYF.